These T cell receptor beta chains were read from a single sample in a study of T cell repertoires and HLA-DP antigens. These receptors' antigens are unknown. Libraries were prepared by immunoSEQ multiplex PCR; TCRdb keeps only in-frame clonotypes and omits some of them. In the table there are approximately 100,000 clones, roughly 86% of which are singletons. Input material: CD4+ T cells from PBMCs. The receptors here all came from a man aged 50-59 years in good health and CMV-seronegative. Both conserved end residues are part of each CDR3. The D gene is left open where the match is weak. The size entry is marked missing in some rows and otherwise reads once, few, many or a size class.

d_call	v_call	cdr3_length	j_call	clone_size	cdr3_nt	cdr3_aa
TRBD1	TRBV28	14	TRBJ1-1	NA	TGTGCCAGCGTCATGGACAGGGTCGGGACTGAAGCTTTCTTT	CASVMDRVGTEAFF
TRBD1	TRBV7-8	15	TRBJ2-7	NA	TGTGCCAGCAGGGAATCACAGGGGACGACCTACGAGCAGTACTTC	CASRESQGTTYEQYF
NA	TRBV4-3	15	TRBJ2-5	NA	TGCGCCAGCAGCCAAGAGAGGACCACACAAGAGACCCAGTACTTC	CASSQERTTQETQYF
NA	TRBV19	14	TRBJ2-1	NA	TGTGCCAGTAGTTCACAGGGAGGCTACAATGAGCAGTTCTTC	CASSSQGGYNEQFF
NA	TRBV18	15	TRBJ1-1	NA	TGTGCCAGCTCACCACTCCCGGACGGCTACACTGAAGCTTTCTTT	CASSPLPDGYTEAFF
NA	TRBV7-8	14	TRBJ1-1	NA	TGTGCCAGCAGCTCGACTGACAGCGCCCCTGAAGCTTTCTTT	CASSSTDSAPEAFF
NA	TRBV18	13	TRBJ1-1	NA	TGTGCCAGCTCATTTCGCCACCTCGAGGGAGCTTTCTTT	CASSFRHLEGAFF
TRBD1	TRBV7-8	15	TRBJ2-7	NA	TGTGCCAGCAGCAGGGACAGGGGGAAGTATGGCGAGCAGTACTTC	CASSRDRGKYGEQYF
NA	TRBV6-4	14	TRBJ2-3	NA	TGTGCCAGCAGTCCCTCATCTAGCACAGATACGCAGTATTTT	CASSPSSSTDTQYF
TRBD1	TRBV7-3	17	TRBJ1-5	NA	TGTGCCAGCAGCTTAAGATCCAGGGGGCATAGCAATCAGCCCCAGCATTTT	CASSLRSRGHSNQPQHF
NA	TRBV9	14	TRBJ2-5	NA	TGTGCCAGCAGCGTACTACAGGGCGAAGAGACCCAGTACTTC	CASSVLQGEETQYF
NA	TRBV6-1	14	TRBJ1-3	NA	TGTGCCAGCAGTGCGGGGCGGGTTAGAAACACCATATATTTT	CASSAGRVRNTIYF
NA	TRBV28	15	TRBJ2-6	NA	TGTGCCAGCAGTTCCTACGGGACTGGGGCCAACGTCCTGACTTTC	CASSSYGTGANVLTF
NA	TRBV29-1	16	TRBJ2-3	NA	TGCAGCGTAGGCAAGGGTTCGGGCAGCCACACAGATACGCAGTATTTT	CSVGKGSGSHTDTQYF
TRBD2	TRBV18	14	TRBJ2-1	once	TGTGCCAGCTCACCGGGAGGGTTTACCAATGAGCAGTTCTTC	CASSPGGFTNEQFF
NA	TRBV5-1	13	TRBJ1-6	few	TGCGCCAGTCAGACAGGCTATAATTCACCCCTCCACTTT	CASQTGYNSPLHF
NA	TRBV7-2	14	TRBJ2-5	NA	TGTGCCAGCAGCTTAGCCGGGAATGTGGAGACCCAGTACTTC	CASSLAGNVETQYF
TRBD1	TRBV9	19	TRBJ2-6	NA	TGTGCCAGCAGCGCCTGGGGACAGGGGGCTGTGTCTGGGGCCAACGTCCTGACTTTC	CASSAWGQGAVSGANVLTF
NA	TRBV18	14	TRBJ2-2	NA	TGTGCCAGCTCACCTTCGACGAACACCGGGGAGCTGTTTTTT	CASSPSTNTGELFF
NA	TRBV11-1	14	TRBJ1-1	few	TGTGCCAGCAGCTTATACGTGCAGAACACTGAAGCTTTCTTT	CASSLYVQNTEAFF
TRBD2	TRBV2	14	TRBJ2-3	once	TGTGCCAGCCAACTAGCGGGGAGGAAAGATACGCAGTATTTT	CASQLAGRKDTQYF
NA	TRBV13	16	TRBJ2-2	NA	TGTGCCAGCAGCTTATTTGTGGGAGCGAACACCGGGGAGCTGTTTTTT	CASSLFVGANTGELFF
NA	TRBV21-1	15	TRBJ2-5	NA	TGTGCCAGCAGCGCCCGAACTAGCGTAGAGGGGACCCAGTACTTC	CASSARTSVEGTQYF
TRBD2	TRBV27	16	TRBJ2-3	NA	TGTGCCAGCAGTTCCCTGGGGGGAGGGTCCACAGATACGCAGTATTTT	CASSSLGGGSTDTQYF
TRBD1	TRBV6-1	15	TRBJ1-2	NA	TGTGCCAGCAGTGAGGAGGGACAGGGGAATTATGGCTACACCTTC	CASSEEGQGNYGYTF
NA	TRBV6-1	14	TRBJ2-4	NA	TGTGCCAGCCTGGAGGCGCACGGCAAAAACATTCAGTACTTC	CASLEAHGKNIQYF
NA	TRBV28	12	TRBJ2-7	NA	TGTGCCAGCAGTTTATTTGGGTACGAGCAGTACTTC	CASSLFGYEQYF